This T cell receptor beta chain was recorded in a study of blood T cells in healthy people across ages. Study results and caveats: A conclusive naive versus antigen-experienced comparison was prevented by the unsorted PBMCs.

This CDR3 has 13 amino acids. Germline trimming cut 3 bases from V and 7 bases from J; bases unmatched to any gene: 0. In germline, CDR1 is SQVTM, CDR2 ANQGSEA. A second PCR of roughly 7 to 11 cycles used a sample-barcoded 5' primer and a J-beta primer mix. Every sample gave at least 3 million paired-end reads containing CDR3. One entry per CDR3 protein results from TCRdb running MiXCR on the 5' RACE reads. Seen here are roughly 1.5 million distinct CDR3 sequences, roughly 43% observed once, and the top ten hold just over 4%. This clonotype came up a few times. Its antigen is not known. This clonotype originated in a woman between 18 and 29 years old in good health. Sample: blood. The chain has TRBV29-1 and TRBJ2-1; 13 bases map to TRBD2. CDR3 residues: CSVETSGRNEQFF. The CDR3 coding sequence is TGCAGCGTTGAGACTAGCGGGAGGAATGAGCAGTTCTTC.